What follows describes a single TCR beta chain. This specimen belongs to a study of blood T cell repertoires in COVID-19. Study as a whole: COVID-19 samples from acute and convalescent phases originated in the United States, Italy and Spain. Sources were T cells, B-cell-depleted T cells, or PBMCs; the material itself was cDNA or gDNA.

The authors' processing: Nucleated cell number was recorded as an estimate derived from reference gene primer amplification. Assay used: immunoSEQ multiplex PCR; TCRdb lists only in-frame clones, some missing. Clone size and V and J calls were adopted from that table, with D and trimming inferred from the DNA. Seen here are 50,000 to 65,000 clones, 80% to 90% observed once, and the top ten hold approximately 1.2%. This CDR3 has 15 amino acids. V shed 4 bases, J shed 4 bases, and the junction held 5 bases outside the gene matches. The germline gives CDR1 SGHRS, CDR2 YFSETQ. The chain combines TRBV5-1 with TRBJ1-2; 12 bases agree with TRBD1. The TCR comes from a man aged 40-50 years with acute or convalescent COVID-19. Sequenced material: peripheral blood. The CDR3, as DNA: TGCGCCAGCAGCACCGGGACAGGGGGCGGCTATGGCTACACCTTC. Translated, it gives CASSTGTGGGYGYTF.